In this sample, the clone carrying this TCR beta chain turned up once. The junction departs from the called germline gene at one end, perhaps through a read error. This entry comes from a study of CD8+CD57+ T cells in acquired aplastic anemia. The CDR3 spans 16 residues. From germline, CDR1 is DFQATT and CDR2 SNEGSKA (reference sequence). Genomic DNA served as template for TCR beta VDJ and CDR3 profiling. MiXCR, run by TCRdb on the reads, gives a single entry per CDR3 protein. In the table there are about 420,000 distinct CDR3 sequences, 65% to 80% of which are singletons. The receptor was isolated from a human donor in good health, serving as a control. The J gene is TRBJ1-4, the V gene TRBV20-1; D ambiguous. Sequencing used sorted CD4+, CD8+, or CD8+CD57+ T cells (not recorded which) from PBMCs. CDR3 bases: TGCAGTGCCTCCCCCCCCGGTGGCTTCGAAGGTGAAGAACTGTTTTTT. Amino acids: CSASPPGGFEGEELFF.